This TCR beta chain comes out of a study of identifying expanded T cells in peripheral blood. General study results and limits: Across healthy donors, higher total template counts meant significantly greater approximately two-week count variance.

During the collection period, no donor immune events like infections were recorded. The CDR3 contains 12 residues. Trimming took 2 bases from V and 4 from J, leaving 5 bases between them. Germline V lookup: CDR1 MNHEY, CDR2 SVGAGI. As for this clone: Its target is unknown.

The repertoire was sequenced with immunoSEQ multiplex PCR; TCRdb's copy has only in-frame clones and lacks some. The sample carries some 93,000 clones, approximately 88% recorded once. The clonotype was recovered from a person aged 18-69 years in good health. The V call is TRBV6-5, the J call TRBJ1-1; unclear D gene. The sequencing input was blood. CDR3 sequence reads: CASSYGPTEAFF. The CDR3 nucleotides are TGTGCCAGCAGTTACGGGCCCACTGAAGCTTTCTTT.